This T cell receptor (beta chain) was captured in a study of cytomegalovirus exposure and HLA in healthy donors (dated by TCRdb to the late 2010s). About the investigation overall: An earlier analysis of 587 of the donors reported about 280 Gb of sequence data and some 110 million unique TCR beta sequences obtained from roughly 180 million T cells. Class I and class II HLA loci were covered by the typing at four-digit resolution. Among 398 genotyped donors of the cohort, an average of around 240,000 unique TCR beta nucleotide sequences were sequenced per donor, roughly 20% of them non-productive. The study aimed to test whether signatures of past pathogen exposure could be identified by cataloging public T cell receptors. The study profiled the T cell repertoires of around 700 subjects by immunosequencing and related them to cytomegalovirus serostatus. Rather than using new phenotypic data, the later analysis identified candidate immune exposures from TCR beta sequences and from how often those sequences occurred across donors. A later analysis re-examined previously published TCR beta repertoires from 600 to 700 donors and added high-resolution HLA genotyping to investigate patterns of TCR occurrence. About 5 DR-DQ haplotypes were handled as single units for association and clustering, since linkage in the cohort was strong. An early release covering about 600 HLA-typed donors comprised about 300 gigabases of sequencing data and 85 million to 100 million unique TCR sequences. The genetic ancestry cluster associated with self-reported Caucasian donors included 70% to 85% of the roughly 360 genotyped donors. Alongside the repertoire data, information on donor age, sex, ethnicity and CMV serostatus was compiled. A later genetic analysis used genome-wide SNP genotypes for about 60% of the 666 donors, treating that subset as a discovery cohort. The number of typed donors differed by locus: about 629-630 for A, B, C, DRB1 and DQB1; approximately 520 for DQA1; around 580 for DPA1; and 400 to 480 for DPB1. Every repertoire in the discovery cohort had been generated on one and the same sequencing platform. In an earlier analysis of about 590 of the donors, high-throughput TCR beta sequencing was used to judge whether each TCR beta V gene segment behaved as functional or pseudogenic. Besides the first cohort of roughly 640 subjects, a separate validation cohort made up of some 110 different subjects was used. To predict cytomegalovirus infection status, the study combined high-throughput TCR immunosequencing, statistical association of individual TCRs with disease status, and machine learning.

Library preparation was by the immunoSEQ multiplex PCR assay. For the multiplex PCR, a mixture combining 60 forward primers for TCR Vbeta segments and 13 reverse primers for TCR Jbeta segments was used. Amplification of the CDR3 region of rearranged TCR beta genes was performed with a multiplex PCR assay on genomic DNA. The amplified TCR beta libraries were sequenced on the Illumina HiSeq System as 87-base-pair reads. The paper's data handling went like this. Across the 700 or so repertoires, a later analysis counted roughly 77 million unique TCR beta chains, roughly 11 million of which were shared by at least two donors. Raw reads were error-corrected and collapsed into unique sequences by a nearest-neighbor algorithm in which closely related sequences were merged to remove PCR and sequencing errors. CDR3 sequences were aligned to IMGT reference sequences to assign V, D and J gene segments. For a sequence to be retained, a match of at least six nucleotides to both a V gene segment and a J gene segment was required. Rearrangements were classified as productive when the CDR3 lacked stop codons and remained in frame with V and J, and all other rearrangements were classified as non-productive. Following IMGT convention, CDR3 was defined as the stretch from the second conserved V-encoded cysteine up to the conserved J-encoded phenylalanine. In an earlier analysis of 500 to 650 of the donors, sequences lacking an unambiguous match to a single V gene segment were excluded. An earlier analysis of under 750 of the donors called V segments functional above 56.7% productive rearrangements and segregating when the between-donor standard deviation exceeded 5%. A statistical classification framework was built to diagnose cytomegalovirus status from the catalog of TCR beta chain sequences. In a later analysis, V and J genes were assigned by comparing TCR nucleotide sequences against IMGT/GENE-DB human TR gene sequences. Using the TCRdist pipeline, a later analysis assigned CDR3 sequences along with most-parsimonious VDJ recombination scenarios. In a later analysis, each TCR beta chain was defined by its CDR3 amino acid sequence together with its V-gene family, and reads without a unique V-gene family were excluded. In a later analysis, several hundred highly shared, low-generation-probability nucleotide sequences were removed to address suspected cross-contamination and a sequencing artifact. In a later analysis, a clonal expansion index for each public chain was calculated from normalized within-repertoire ranks of inferred template counts. A later analysis computed generation probabilities with a VDJ recombination model fitted to out-of-frame rearrangements, and checked the results against IGoR. Hypergeometric tests were used in a later analysis to score TCR-TCR, TCR-HLA and TCR-CMV co-occurrence, with a repertoire-size bias correction applied to the TCR pairs. False discovery rates were estimated in a later analysis by permuting HLA or CMV assignments 20 times. In a later analysis, co-occurring TCRs were grouped with DBSCAN, and TCRdist sequence similarity was added when clustering was performed within HLA-allele-positive subsets. Repertoires with fewer than 30,000 or more than 120,000 public chains were left out of co-occurrence clustering, as were about 5 repertoires with anomalous nucleotide sharing. TCRdb carries this immuneACCESS record with in-frame sequences only. Its versions omit some clonotypes, under half of them owing to an unresolved V gene in the studies checked, with the rest unexplained. The D gene and trimming were derived from the DNA, and the V and J assignments and clone size from that table. In this sample the table shows roughly 160,000 clones, 80% to 90% of which occur a single time. The ten largest clones capture less than 3% of the sample.

The cohort was made up of about 670 healthy bone marrow donors. At the time of sampling, all cohort members were nominally healthy, though unrecorded immune exposures were likely present. The donor tested CMV seronegative and was one of the 352 seronegative cohort members. Every donor gave a peripheral blood sample, and the peripheral blood mononuclear cells from that sample were used for TCR beta sequencing. The Qiagen DNeasy Blood Extraction Kit was used to extract genomic DNA from the blood cell samples. What the study reported, not specific to this receptor: According to the authors, the approach could potentially be generalized to other disease states and immunological phenotypes. A further reported finding was that TCR beta sequences accurately predicted the HLA-A and HLA-B alleles for most subjects in the first cohort. When HLA alleles, especially DR and DQ, strongly co-occurred, attributing TCR associations to individual alleles was difficult. In a later genetic analysis, a missense DCLRE1C variant was associated with V-gene and J-gene trimming of TCR beta chains, and the association was replicated in an independent cohort. In the study, around 150 TCR beta chains were listed as associated with cytomegalovirus. Across donors, most TCR sequences were observed very rarely, whereas some public TCRs were present in many individuals. Because HLA typing was unavailable for some donors at each locus, only the typed subset was used in association tests. Only TCR beta chains were sequenced in this cohort, and the absence of alpha or paired-chain data limited detectable features. Most CMV-associated TCR beta chains appeared to be HLA-restricted in a later analysis, and the HLA associations seemed to be driven largely by CMV exposure. The classifier was reported to diagnose cytomegalovirus status with high specificity and sensitivity in both the original and validation cohorts. A later genetic analysis reported fewer N-insertions in productive TCRs among donors in an Asian-associated ancestry cluster than the roughly 720-donor mean. The earlier analysis of approximately 540 of the donors excluded some 15 rarely observed V segments, including chromosome 9 orphons, because counts were too low. In an earlier analysis of roughly 560 of the donors, most TCR beta V segments were observed in productive rearrangements about 90% or about 30% of the time, broadly matching IMGT annotations. CMV serostatus was the only immune exposure information available for the cohort. A cluster of highly shared sequence variants was judged likely to be a technical artifact of the sequencing pipeline. A few of the identified cytomegalovirus-associated TCR beta chains were confirmed in vitro to be specific for cytomegalovirus antigens. In a later analysis, TCR association rates were found to vary across HLA loci, with the most associated TCRs seen for DRB1 alleles and the fewest for HLA-C alleles. Sequencing depth was assumed to be roughly uniform across donors in the presence/absence analyses, though that assumption may not hold. Correlated functional status among segregating V segments might be attributable to linkage disequilibrium, but an unknown experimental factor could not be ruled out. A later analysis reported that several top co-occurrence clusters appeared linked to parvovirus B19, influenza, CMV and Epstein-Barr virus. In a later analysis, about 16,000 TCR beta sequences were associated with specific HLA alleles at a false discovery rate of 0.05. Because the 87-base-pair reads could not distinguish some IMGT-functional V segments, including TRBV6-2 and TRBV6-3, those segments were excluded. In a later analysis, HLA-associated TCR beta chains showed more clonal expansion and lower generation probabilities than non-associated chains that were equally common.

Of note for this clone: It has no known antigen specificity. No base quality values were provided; no much bigger clone lies one nucleotide off.

The CDR3 holds 15 amino acids from the cysteine to the phenylalanine. CDR3 DNA is the only sequence kept; it has 45 bases, read in frame from the first base. Via the germline V gene (reference sequence), CDR1 is LNHNV and CDR2 YYDKDF. V is pared back by 5 bases and J by 10 bases, with 21 bases lying between the germline termini. The chain links TRBV15 with TRBJ2-1, with TRBD2 as a weak D call on 6 bases. Sequencing input: PBMCs. This TCR was sampled from a male donor in good health and CMV-seronegative. The CDR3 protein sequence reads: CATSVWDLLSGEQFF. The nucleotides read TGTGCCACCAGCGTTTGGGACTTGCTTTCCGGGGAGCAGTTCTTC.